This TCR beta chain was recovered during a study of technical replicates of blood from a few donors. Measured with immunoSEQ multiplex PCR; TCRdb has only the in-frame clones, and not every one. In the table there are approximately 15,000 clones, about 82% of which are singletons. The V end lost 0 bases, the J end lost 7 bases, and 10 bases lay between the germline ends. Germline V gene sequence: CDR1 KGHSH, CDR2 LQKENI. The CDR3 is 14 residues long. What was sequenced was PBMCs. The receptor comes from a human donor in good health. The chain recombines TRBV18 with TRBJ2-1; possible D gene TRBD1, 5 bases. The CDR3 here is CASSPPQGVNEQFF. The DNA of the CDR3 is TGTGCCAGCTCACCACCTCAGGGTGTGAATGAGCAGTTCTTC. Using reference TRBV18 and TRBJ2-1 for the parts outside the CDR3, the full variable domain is NAGVMQNPRHLVRRRGQEARLRCSPMKGHSHVYWYRQLPEEGLKFMVYLQKENIIDESGMPKERFSAEFPKEGPSILRIQQVVRGDSAAYFCASSPPQGVNEQFFGPGTRLTVL.